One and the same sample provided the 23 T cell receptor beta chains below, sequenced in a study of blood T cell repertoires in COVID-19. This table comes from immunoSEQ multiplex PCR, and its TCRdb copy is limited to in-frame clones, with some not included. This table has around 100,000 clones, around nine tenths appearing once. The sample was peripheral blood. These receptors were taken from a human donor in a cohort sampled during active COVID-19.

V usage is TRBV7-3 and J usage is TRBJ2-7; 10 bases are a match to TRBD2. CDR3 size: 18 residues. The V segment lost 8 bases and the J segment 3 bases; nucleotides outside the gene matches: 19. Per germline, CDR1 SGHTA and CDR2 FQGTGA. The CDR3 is CASRLCLGLAGVNYEQYF. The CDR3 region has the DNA TGTGCCAGCCGATTATGCCTGGGGCTAGCGGGGGTAAACTACGAGCAGTACTTC.

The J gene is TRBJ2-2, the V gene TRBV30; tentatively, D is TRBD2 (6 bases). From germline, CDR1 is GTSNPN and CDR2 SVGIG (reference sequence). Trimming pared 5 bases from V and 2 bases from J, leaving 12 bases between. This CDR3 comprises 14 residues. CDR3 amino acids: CAWSRDSNTGELFF. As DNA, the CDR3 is TGTGCCTGGTCCCGGGACTCAAACACCGGGGAGCTGTTTTTT. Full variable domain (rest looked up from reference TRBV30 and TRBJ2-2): SQTIHQWPATLVQPVGSPLSLECTVEGTSNPNLYWYRQAAGRGLQLLFYSVGIGQISSEVPQNLSASRPQDRQFILSSKKLLLSDSGFYLCAWSRDSNTGELFFGEGSRLTVL.

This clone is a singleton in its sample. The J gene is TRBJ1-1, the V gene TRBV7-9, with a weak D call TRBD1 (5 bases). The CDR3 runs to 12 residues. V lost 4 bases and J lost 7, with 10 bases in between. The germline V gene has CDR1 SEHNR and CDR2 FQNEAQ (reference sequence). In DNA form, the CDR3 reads TGTGCCAGCAGCTACAGACAGCTTGAAGCTTTCTTT. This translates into CASSYRQLEAFF.

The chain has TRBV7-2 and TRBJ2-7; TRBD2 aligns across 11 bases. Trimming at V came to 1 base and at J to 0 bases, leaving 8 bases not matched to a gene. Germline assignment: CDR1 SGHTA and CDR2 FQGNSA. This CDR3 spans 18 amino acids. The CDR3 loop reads CASSLGPRGTSGSYEQYF. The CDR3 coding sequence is TGTGCCAGCAGCTTAGGGCCAAGGGGGACTAGCGGCTCCTACGAGCAGTACTTC.

CDR3 nucleotides: TGTGCCAGCAGCAAGATAGCGGGAGGGCGGGAGACCCAGTACTTC. This encodes CASSKIAGGRETQYF. The V and J genes are TRBV5-6 and TRBJ2-5; 11 bases match TRBD2. Trimming cost V 4 bases and J 5 bases; bases outside gene matches: 7. Germline V gene sequence: CDR1 SGHDT, CDR2 YYEEEE. CDR3 length equals 15 residues.

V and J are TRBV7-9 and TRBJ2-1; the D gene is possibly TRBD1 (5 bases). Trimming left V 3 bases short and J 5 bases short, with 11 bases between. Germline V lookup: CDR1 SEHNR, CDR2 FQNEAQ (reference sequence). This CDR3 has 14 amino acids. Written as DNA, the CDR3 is TGTGCCAGCAGCTTTTCAGGGCCGAACAATGAGCAGTTCTTC. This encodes CASSFSGPNNEQFF. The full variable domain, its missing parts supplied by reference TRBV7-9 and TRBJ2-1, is DTGVSQNPRHKITKRGQNVTFRCDPISEHNRLYWYRQTLGQGPEFLTYFQNEAQLEKSRLLSDRFSAERPKGSFSTLEIQRTEQGDSAMYLCASSFSGPNNEQFFGPGTRLTVL.

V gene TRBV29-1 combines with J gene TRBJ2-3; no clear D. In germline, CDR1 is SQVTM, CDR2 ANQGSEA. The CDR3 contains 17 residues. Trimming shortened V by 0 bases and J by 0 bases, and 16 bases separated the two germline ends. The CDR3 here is CSVEDNVFGSSTDTQYF. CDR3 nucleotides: TGCAGCGTTGAAGATAACGTATTCGGTTCTAGCACAGATACGCAGTATTTT.

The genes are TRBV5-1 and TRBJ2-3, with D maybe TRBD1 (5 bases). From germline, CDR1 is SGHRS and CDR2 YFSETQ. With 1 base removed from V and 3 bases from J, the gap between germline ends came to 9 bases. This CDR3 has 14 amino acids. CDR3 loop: CASSLTGWTDTQYF. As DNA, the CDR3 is TGCGCCAGCAGCTTGACAGGTTGGACAGATACGCAGTATTTT.

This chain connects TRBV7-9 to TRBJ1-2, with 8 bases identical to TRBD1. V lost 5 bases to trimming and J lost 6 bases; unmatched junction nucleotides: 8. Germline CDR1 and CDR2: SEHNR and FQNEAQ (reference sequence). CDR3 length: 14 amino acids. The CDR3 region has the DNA TGTGCCAGCAGCCCGACAGGGGTCGGCAATGGCTACACCTTC. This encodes CASSPTGVGNGYTF.

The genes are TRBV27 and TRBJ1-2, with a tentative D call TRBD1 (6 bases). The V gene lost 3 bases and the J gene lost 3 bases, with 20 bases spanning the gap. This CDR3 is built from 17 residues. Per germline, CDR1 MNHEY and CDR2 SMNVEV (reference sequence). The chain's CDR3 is CASSLNRVPHPDYGYTF. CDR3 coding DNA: TGTGCCAGCAGTTTGAACAGGGTGCCGCACCCCGACTATGGCTACACCTTC.

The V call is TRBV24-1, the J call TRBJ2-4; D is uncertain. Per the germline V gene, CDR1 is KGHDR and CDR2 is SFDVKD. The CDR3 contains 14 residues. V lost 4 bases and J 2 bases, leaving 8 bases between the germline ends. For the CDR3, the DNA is TGTGCCACCAGTGACCAGAAGTCCAAAAACATTCAGTACTTC. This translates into CATSDQKSKNIQYF.

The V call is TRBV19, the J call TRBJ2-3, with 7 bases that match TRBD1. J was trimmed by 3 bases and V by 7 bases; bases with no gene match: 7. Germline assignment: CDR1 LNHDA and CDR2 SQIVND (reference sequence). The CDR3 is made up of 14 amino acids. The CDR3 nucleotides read TGTGCCAGTATGGGGACAGTTTTTACAGATACGCAGTATTTT. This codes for CASMGTVFTDTQYF.

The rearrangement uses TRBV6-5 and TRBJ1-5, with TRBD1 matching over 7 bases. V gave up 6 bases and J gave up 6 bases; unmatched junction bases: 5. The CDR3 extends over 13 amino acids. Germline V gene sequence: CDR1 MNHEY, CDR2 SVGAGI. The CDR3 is CASRTGFGQPQHF. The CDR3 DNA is TGTGCCAGCAGGACAGGGTTCGGTCAGCCCCAGCATTTT.

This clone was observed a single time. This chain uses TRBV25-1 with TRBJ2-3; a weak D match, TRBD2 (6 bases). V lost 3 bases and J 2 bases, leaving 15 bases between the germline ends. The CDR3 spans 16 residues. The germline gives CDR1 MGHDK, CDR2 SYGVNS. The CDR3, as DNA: TGTGCCAGCAGTGATTCCGGCGGGGCCCCCACAGATACGCAGTATTTT. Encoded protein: CASSDSGGAPTDTQYF.

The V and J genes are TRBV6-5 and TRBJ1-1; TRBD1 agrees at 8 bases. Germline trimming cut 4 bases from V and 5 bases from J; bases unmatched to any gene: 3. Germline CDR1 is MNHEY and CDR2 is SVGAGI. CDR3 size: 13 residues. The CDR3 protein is CASSSGGFTEAFF. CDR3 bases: TGTGCCAGCAGTTCAGGGGGCTTTACTGAAGCTTTCTTT.

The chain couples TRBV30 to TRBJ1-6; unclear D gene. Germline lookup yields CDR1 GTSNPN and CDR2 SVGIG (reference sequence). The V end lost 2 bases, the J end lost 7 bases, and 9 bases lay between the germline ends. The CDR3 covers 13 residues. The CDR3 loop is CAWSQAENSPLHF. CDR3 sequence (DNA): TGTGCCTGGAGTCAGGCAGAGAATTCACCCCTCCACTTT.

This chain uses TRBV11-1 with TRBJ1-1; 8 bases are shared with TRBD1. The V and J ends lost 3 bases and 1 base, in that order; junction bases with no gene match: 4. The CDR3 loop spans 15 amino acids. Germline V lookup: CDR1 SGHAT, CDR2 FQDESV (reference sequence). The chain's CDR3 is CASSFRGQGNTEAFF. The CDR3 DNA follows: TGTGCCAGCAGCTTCCGAGGACAGGGGAACACTGAAGCTTTCTTT.

CDR3 sequence reads: CASSPTGTGNTIYF. As DNA, the CDR3 is TGTGCCAGTAGTCCAACCGGGACAGGAAACACCATATATTTT. The V and J genes are TRBV19 and TRBJ1-3; TRBD1 might be the D (6 bases). The CDR3 is 14 amino acids. Trimming pared 5 bases from V and 4 bases from J, leaving 12 bases between. Germline V gives CDR1 LNHDA, CDR2 SQIVND (reference sequence).

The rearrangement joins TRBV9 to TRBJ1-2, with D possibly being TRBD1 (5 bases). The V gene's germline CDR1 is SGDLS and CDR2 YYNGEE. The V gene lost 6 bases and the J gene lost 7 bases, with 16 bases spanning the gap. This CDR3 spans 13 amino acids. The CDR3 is CASTQGGWSGYTF. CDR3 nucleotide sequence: TGTGCCAGCACCCAGGGCGGCTGGAGTGGCTACACCTTC. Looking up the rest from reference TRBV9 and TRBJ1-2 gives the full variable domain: DSGVTQTPKHLITATGQRVTLRCSPRSGDLSVYWYQQSLDQGLQFLIQYYNGEERAKGNILERFSAQQFPDLHSELNLSSLELGDSALYFCASTQGGWSGYTFGSGTRLTVV.

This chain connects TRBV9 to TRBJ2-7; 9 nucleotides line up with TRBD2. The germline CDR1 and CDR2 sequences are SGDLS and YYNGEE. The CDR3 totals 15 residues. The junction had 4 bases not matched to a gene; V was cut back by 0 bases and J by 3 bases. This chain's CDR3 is CASSVAATSGYEQYF. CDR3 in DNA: TGTGCCAGCAGCGTAGCCGCGACTAGCGGCTACGAGCAGTACTTC.

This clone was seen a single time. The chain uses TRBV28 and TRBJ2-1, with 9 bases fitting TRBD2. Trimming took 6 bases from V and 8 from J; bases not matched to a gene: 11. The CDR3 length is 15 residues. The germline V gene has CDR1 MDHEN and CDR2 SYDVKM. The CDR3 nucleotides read TGTGCCAGCAGGTTTTTAGCGGGAGTAAGGTATGAGCAGTTCTTC. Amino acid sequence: CASRFLAGVRYEQFF.

CDR3 protein: CASRSSGGANNEQFF. In DNA form, the CDR3 reads TGTGCCAGCCGTTCTTCAGGGGGCGCAAACAATGAGCAGTTCTTC. The chain carries TRBV27 and TRBJ2-1; 8 bases fit TRBD1. Trimming took 8 bases from V and 5 from J; bases not matched to a gene: 11. Germline V gives CDR1 MNHEY, CDR2 SMNVEV (reference sequence). CDR3 size: 15 residues.

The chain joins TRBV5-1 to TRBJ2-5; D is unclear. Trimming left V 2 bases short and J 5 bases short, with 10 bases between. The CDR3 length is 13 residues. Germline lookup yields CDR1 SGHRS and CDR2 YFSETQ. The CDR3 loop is CASSFSGLETQYF. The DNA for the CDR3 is TGCGCCAGCAGCTTTTCAGGCTTGGAGACCCAGTACTTC.